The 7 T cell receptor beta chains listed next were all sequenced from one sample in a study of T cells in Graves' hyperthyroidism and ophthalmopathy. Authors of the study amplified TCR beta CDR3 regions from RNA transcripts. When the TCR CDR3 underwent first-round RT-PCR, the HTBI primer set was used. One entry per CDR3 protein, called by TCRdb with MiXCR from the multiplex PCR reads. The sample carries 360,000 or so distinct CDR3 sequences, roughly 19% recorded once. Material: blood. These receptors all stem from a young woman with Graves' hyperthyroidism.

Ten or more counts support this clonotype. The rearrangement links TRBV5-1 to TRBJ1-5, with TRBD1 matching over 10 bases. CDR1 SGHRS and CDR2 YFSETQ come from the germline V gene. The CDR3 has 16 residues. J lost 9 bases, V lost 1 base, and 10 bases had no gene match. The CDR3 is CASSLWPDRGTWPQHF. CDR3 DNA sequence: TGCGCCAGCAGCTTGTGGCCGGACAGGGGGACTTGGCCCCAGCATTTT. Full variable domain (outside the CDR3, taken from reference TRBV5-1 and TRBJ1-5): KAGVTQTPRYLIKTRGQQVTLSCSPISGHRSVSWYQQTPGQGLQFLFEYFSETQRNKGNFPGRFSGRQFSNSRSEMNVSTLELGDSALYLCASSLWPDRGTWPQHFGDGTRLSIL.

CDR3 sequence (DNA): TGTGCCAGCAAGGCCTGGGGGGCGACAGGTGGTACAGATACGCAGTATTTT. It is translated as CASKAWGATGGTDTQYF. This chain joins TRBV12-3 or TRBV12-4 and TRBJ2-3; possibly TRBD1 or TRBD2 for D (6 bases each). The CDR3 is made up of 17 amino acids. V shed 7 bases and J shed 3 bases, with 23 bases lying between them.

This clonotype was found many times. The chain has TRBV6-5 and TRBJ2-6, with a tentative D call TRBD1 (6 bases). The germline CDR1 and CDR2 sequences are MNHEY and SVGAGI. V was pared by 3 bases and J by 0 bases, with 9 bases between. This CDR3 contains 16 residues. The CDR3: CASSYDRSSGANVLTF. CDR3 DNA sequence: TGTGCCAGCAGTTATGACAGGAGCTCTGGGGCCAACGTCCTGACTTTC.

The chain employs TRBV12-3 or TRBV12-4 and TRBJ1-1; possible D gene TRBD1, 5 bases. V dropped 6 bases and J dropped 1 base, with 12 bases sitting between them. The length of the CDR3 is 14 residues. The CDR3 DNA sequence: TGTGCCAGCAGACCCCCAACAGGGAACACTGAAGCTTTCTTT. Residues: CASRPPTGNTEAFF.

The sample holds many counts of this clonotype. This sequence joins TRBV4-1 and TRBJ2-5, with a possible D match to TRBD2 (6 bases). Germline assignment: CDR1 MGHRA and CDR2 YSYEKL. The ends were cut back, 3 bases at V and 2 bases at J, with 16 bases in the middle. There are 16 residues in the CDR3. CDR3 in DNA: TGCGCCAGCAGCCATGCCGCGACTAGGGCTCAAGAGACCCAGTACTTC. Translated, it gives CASSHAATRAQETQYF.

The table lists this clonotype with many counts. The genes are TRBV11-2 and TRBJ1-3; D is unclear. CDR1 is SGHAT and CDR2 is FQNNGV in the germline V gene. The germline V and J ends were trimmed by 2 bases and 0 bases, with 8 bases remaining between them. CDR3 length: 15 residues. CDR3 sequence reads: CASSLRLSSGNTIYF. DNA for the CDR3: TGTGCCAGCAGCTTACGGCTTTCCTCTGGAAACACCATATATTTT.

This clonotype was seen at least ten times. The chain's CDR3 is CSARNSRGTDGYTF. CDR3 nucleotide sequence: TGCAGTGCTAGAAATTCCCGGGGTACGGACGGCTACACCTTC. The rearrangement links TRBV20-1 to TRBJ1-2, with no clear D. Germline lookup yields CDR1 DFQATT and CDR2 SNEGSKA (reference sequence). The CDR3 is 14 amino acids. With 2 bases removed from V and 8 bases from J, the gap between germline ends came to 18 bases.